This TCR beta chain was captured in a study of blood T cells in healthy people across ages. Study observations and caveats: Diversity of TCR beta per million T cells declined in a roughly linear way with age.

As for this clonotype: Its antigen is unidentified. At one end, the junction sequence differs from germline, possibly due to a read error.

Next came a second PCR, run for about 7 to 12 cycles, which used a sample-barcoded 5' primer along with a J-beta primer mix. Researchers report that each sample yielded at least 2.5 million CDR3-containing paired-end reads. TCRdb fed the 5' RACE reads into MiXCR, producing one record per CDR3 protein. The sample yields some 1.4 million distinct CDR3 sequences, roughly 40% seen once. Germline V gives CDR1 ENHRY, CDR2 SYGVKD. The length of the CDR3 is 14 residues. Donor samples were obtained from healthy Caucasian individuals from Russia, aged roughly 6 to 95. The sequencing input was blood. The chain is built from TRBV10-3 and TRBJ1-2; TRBD1 is a possible D gene (5 bases). The sequence came from a woman aged 18-29 years in good health. CDR3 sequence (DNA): TGTGCCGTCAGTGGGGACGGATTAAACTATGGCTACACCTTC. This gives the protein CAVSGDGLNYGYTF.